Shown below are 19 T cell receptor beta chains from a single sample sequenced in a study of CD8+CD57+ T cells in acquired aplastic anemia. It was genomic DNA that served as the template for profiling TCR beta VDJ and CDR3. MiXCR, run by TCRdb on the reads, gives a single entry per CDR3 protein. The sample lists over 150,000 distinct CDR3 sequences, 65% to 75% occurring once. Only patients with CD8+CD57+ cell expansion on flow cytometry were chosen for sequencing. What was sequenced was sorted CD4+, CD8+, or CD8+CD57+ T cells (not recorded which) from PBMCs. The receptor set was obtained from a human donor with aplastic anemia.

The CDR3 DNA reads as TGTGCCAGCAGAGACGAGGATAATTCACCCCTCCACTTT. Encoded protein: CASRDEDNSPLHF. The V call is TRBV6-4, the J call TRBJ1-6; D unresolved. This CDR3 is 13 amino acids long. V shed 6 bases and J shed 5 bases, with 8 bases lying between them. Germline V gene data show CDR1 as MRHNA and CDR2 as SNTAGT.

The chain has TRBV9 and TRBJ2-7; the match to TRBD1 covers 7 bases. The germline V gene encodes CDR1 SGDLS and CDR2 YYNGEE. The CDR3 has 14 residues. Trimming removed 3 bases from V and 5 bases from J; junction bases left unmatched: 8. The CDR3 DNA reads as TGTGCCAGCAGCGCCAGACAGGGCCCCCACGAGCAGTACTTC. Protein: CASSARQGPHEQYF.

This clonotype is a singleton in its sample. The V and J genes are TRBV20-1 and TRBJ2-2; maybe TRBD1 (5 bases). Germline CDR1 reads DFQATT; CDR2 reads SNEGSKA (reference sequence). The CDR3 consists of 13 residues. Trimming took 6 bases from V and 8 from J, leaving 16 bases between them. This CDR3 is CSARMPGFGELFF. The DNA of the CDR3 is TGCAGTGCCAGAATGCCAGGGTTTGGGGAGCTGTTTTTT.

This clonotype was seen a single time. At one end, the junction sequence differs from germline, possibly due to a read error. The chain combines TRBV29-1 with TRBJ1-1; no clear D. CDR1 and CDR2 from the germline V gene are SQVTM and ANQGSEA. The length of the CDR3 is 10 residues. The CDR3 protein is CSGMNTGAFF. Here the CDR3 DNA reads TGCAGCGGCATGAACACTGGAGCTTTCTTT.

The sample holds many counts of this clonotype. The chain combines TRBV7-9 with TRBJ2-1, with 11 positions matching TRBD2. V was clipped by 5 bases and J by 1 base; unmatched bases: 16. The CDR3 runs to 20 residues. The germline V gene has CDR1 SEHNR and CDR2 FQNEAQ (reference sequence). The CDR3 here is CASSGGISSGRKLSYNEQFF. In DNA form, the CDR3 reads TGTGCCAGCAGCGGAGGAATTTCTAGCGGGAGGAAGTTGTCCTACAATGAGCAGTTCTTC. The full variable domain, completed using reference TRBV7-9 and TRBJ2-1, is DTGVSQNPRHKITKRGQNVTFRCDPISEHNRLYWYRQTLGQGPEFLTYFQNEAQLEKSRLLSDRFSAERPKGSFSTLEIQRTEQGDSAMYLCASSGGISSGRKLSYNEQFFGPGTRLTVL.

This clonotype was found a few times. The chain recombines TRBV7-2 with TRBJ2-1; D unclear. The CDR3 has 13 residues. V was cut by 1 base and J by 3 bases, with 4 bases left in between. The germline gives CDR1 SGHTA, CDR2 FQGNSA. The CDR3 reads CASSLGHYNEQFF. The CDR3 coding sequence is TGTGCCAGCAGCTTAGGGCACTACAATGAGCAGTTCTTC.

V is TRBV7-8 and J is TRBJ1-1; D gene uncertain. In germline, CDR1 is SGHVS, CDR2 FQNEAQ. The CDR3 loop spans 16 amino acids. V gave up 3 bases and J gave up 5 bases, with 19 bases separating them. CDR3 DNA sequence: TGTGCCAGCAGCTTCGCCCTGACTGGGTACGCGACTGAAGCTTTCTTT. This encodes CASSFALTGYATEAFF.

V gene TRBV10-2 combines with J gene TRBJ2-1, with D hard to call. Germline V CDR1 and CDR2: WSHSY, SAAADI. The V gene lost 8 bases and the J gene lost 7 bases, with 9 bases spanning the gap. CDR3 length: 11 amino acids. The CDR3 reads CASEELNEQFF. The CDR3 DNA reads TGCGCCAGCGAGGAACTAAATGAGCAGTTCTTC.

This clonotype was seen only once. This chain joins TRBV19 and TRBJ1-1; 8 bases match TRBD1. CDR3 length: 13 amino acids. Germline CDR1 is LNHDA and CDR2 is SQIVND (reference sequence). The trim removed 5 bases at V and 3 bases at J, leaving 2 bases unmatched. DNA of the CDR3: TGTGCCAGTAGTGGGACAGGTCACACTGAAGCTTTCTTT. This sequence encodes CASSGTGHTEAFF. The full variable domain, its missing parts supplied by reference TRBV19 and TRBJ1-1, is DGGITQSPKYLFRKEGQNVTLSCEQNLNHDAMYWYRQDPGQGLRLIYYSQIVNDFQKGDIAEGYSVSREKKESFPLTVTSAQKNPTAFYLCASSGTGHTEAFFGQGTRLTVV.

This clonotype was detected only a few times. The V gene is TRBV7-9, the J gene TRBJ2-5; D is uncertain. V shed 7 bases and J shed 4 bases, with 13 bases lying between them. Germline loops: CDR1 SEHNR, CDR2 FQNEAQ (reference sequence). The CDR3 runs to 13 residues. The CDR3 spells CASTLSVLETQYF. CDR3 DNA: TGTGCCAGCACTCTATCGGTATTAGAGACCCAGTACTTC.

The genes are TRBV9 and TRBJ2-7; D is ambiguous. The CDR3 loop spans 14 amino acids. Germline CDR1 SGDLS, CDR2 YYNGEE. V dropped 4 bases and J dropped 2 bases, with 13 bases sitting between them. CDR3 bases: TGTGCCAGCAGCACGGGTCTAATCACCTACGAGCAGTACTTC. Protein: CASSTGLITYEQYF.

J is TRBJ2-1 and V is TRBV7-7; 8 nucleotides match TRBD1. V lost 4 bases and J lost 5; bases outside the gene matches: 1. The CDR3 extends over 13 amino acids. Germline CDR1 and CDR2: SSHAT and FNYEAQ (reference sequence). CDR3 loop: CASSSTGDNEQFF. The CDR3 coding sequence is TGTGCCAGCAGCTCGACAGGGGACAATGAGCAGTTCTTC.

The CDR3 bases are TGTGCCAGCAGCCCCCAGGCCCGAGAGACCCAGTACTTC. Its protein is CASSPQARETQYF. The rearrangement uses TRBV9 and TRBJ2-5; D is ambiguous. This CDR3 spans 13 amino acids. V lost 4 bases and J 4 bases, leaving 11 bases between the germline ends. Germline loops: CDR1 SGDLS, CDR2 YYNGEE.

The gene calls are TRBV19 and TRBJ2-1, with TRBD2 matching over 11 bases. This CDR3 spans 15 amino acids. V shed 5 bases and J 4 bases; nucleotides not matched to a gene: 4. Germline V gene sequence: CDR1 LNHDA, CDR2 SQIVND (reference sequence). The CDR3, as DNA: TGTGCCAGTAGTGTGACTAGCGGGATTTACAATGAGCAGTTCTTC. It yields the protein CASSVTSGIYNEQFF.

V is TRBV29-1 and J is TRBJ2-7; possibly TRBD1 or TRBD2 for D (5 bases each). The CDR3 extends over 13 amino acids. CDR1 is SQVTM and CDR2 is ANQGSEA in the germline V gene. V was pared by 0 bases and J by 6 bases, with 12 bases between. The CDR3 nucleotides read TGCAGCGTTGAAGATCTGGGGGTTAGCGAGCAGTACTTC. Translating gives CSVEDLGVSEQYF.

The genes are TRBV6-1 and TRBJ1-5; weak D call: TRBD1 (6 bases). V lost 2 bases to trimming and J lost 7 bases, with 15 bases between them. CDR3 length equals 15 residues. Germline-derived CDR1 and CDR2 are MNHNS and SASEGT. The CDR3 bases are TGTGCCAGCAGTGAAACAGCAGGGGCCGGGCAGCCCCAGCATTTT. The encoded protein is CASSETAGAGQPQHF.

The CDR3 DNA sequence: TGTGCCATCAGTGACCTCAGGGGGGGAAATCGCCACGAGCAGTACTTC. Residues: CAISDLRGGNRHEQYF. This rearrangement joins TRBV10-3 to TRBJ2-7, with D perhaps TRBD1 or TRBD2 (7 bases each). Germline values: CDR1 ENHRY, CDR2 SYGVKD. V gave up 3 bases and J gave up 5 bases, with 20 bases separating them. The CDR3 is made up of 16 amino acids.

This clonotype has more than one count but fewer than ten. The DNA of the CDR3 is TGTGCCAGCAGTGTCGGGGCCTACGAGCAGTACTTC. Translating gives CASSVGAYEQYF. This chain connects TRBV25-1 to TRBJ2-7, with D possibly matching TRBD2 (5 bases). The CDR3 consists of 12 residues. The ends were cut back, 4 bases at V and 2 bases at J, with 6 bases in the middle. CDR1 is MGHDK, CDR2 SYGVNS, per germline.

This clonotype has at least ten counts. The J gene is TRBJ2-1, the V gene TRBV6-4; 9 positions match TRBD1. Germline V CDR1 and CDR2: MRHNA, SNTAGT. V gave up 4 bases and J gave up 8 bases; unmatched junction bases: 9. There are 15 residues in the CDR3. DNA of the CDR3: TGTGCCAGCAGTGTTGAGACAGGGGGTGCCGATGAGCAGTTCTTC. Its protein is CASSVETGGADEQFF.